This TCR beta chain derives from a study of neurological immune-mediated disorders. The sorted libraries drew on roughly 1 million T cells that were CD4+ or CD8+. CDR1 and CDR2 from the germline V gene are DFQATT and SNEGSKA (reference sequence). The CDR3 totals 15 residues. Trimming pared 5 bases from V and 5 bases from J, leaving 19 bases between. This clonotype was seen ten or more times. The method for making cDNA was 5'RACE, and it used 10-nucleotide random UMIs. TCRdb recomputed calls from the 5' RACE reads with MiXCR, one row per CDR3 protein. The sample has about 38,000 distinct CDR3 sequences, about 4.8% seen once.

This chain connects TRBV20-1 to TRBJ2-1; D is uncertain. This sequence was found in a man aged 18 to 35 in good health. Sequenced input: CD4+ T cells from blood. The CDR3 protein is CSAPKSQSRNNEQFF. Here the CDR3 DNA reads TGCAGTGCTCCAAAGTCCCAGTCCCGTAACAATGAGCAGTTCTTC.